The 19 T cell receptor beta chains reported below all come from one sample, sequenced in a study of CD8 T cells in Susac syndrome. A quantity of roughly 0.5 to 1 ug RNA underwent reverse transcription using random hexamers. TCRdb processed the immunoSEQ multiplex PCR reads anew with MiXCR; each CDR3 protein has one entry. The sample records approximately 130,000 distinct CDR3 sequences, around nine tenths being singletons. The sequencing sample was made of CD8+ T cells from PBMCs. These receptors were taken from a human donor with multiple sclerosis.

CDR3 in amino acids: CASSYGGGGNEQYF. The CDR3 DNA reads as TGTGCCAGCAGTTATGGGGGCGGGGGCAACGAGCAGTACTTC. The chain links TRBV6-5 to TRBJ2-7, with a possible D match to TRBD2 (7 bases). Germline CDR1 reads MNHEY; CDR2 reads SVGAGI. V was shortened by 3 bases and J by 5 bases, with 14 bases between the two germline ends. The CDR3 sequence is 14 residues long.

The chain uses TRBV14 and TRBJ2-1; D might be TRBD1 (7 bases). Germline-derived CDR1 and CDR2 are SGHDN and FVKESK. Trimming removed 4 bases from V and 5 bases from J, with 9 bases in between. This CDR3 contains 13 residues. The CDR3 DNA sequence: TGTGCCAGCAGCCCAGGGGGGAACAATGAGCAGTTCTTC. It codes for CASSPGGNNEQFF. Looking up the rest from reference TRBV14 and TRBJ2-1 gives the full variable domain: EAGVTQFPSHSVIEKGQTVTLRCDPISGHDNLYWYRRVMGKEIKFLLHFVKESKQDESGMPNNRFLAERTGGTYSTLKVQPAELEDSGVYFCASSPGGNNEQFFGPGTRLTVL.

The genes are TRBV2 and TRBJ1-1; possible D gene TRBD1, 5 bases. CDR1 SNHLY and CDR2 FYNNEI come from the germline V gene. The CDR3 has 13 amino acids. The V end was cut by 6 bases, the J end by 0 bases, with 8 bases between. CDR3 in amino acids: CASRDTLNTEAFF. In nucleotides, the CDR3 is TGTGCCAGCAGGGACACTTTGAACACTGAAGCTTTCTTT.

V and J are TRBV6-5 and TRBJ2-1, with 12 bases lining up with TRBD2. J lost 9 bases, V lost 5 bases, and 8 bases had no gene match. The length of the CDR3 is 15 residues. In germline, CDR1 is MNHEY, CDR2 SVGAGI. CDR3 nucleotides: TGTGCCAGCAGTACCCTAGCGGGAGGGCCGGTTGAGCAGTTCTTC. Encoded protein: CASSTLAGGPVEQFF.

This chain connects TRBV24-1 to TRBJ2-1, with 9 bases lining up with TRBD1. The length of the CDR3 is 14 residues. Trimming cost V 4 bases and J 6 bases; bases outside gene matches: 3. Germline V gene data show CDR1 as KGHDR and CDR2 as SFDVKD. The CDR3 sequence: CATSEPGQGNEQFF. Written as DNA, the CDR3 is TGTGCCACCAGTGAACCGGGACAGGGCAATGAGCAGTTCTTC.

The J gene is TRBJ2-2, the V gene TRBV7-2; TRBD2 aligns across 7 bases. The CDR3 loop spans 14 amino acids. Germline V gives CDR1 SGHTA, CDR2 FQGNSA. V was pared by 3 bases and J by 11 bases, with 9 bases of the junction left unmatched. As DNA, the CDR3 is TGTGCCAGCAGCTTTGGGGAGGGACTCTCAGAGCTGTTTTTT. This sequence encodes CASSFGEGLSELFF.

The rearrangement joins TRBV7-9 to TRBJ1-4; D unclear. The CDR3 spans 16 residues. V was shortened by 4 bases and J by 5 bases, with 17 bases between the two germline ends. Looked up from germline, CDR1 is SEHNR and CDR2 is FQNEAQ (reference sequence). The CDR3 DNA follows: TGTGCCAGCAGCTCGGACCCGAGGAAAAAAAATGAAAAACTGTTTTTT. It specifies CASSSDPRKKNEKLFF.

A single count supports this clonotype. DNA for the CDR3: TGTGCCAGCAGTCGCCGGATGAGCACTGAAGCTTTCTTT. It codes for CASSRRMSTEAFF. V is TRBV12-3 or TRBV12-4 and J is TRBJ1-1, with D uncertain. V lost 5 bases and J lost 4, with 11 bases in between. The CDR3 runs 13 residues.

The chain carries TRBV7-6 and TRBJ2-7; tentative D call: TRBD1 (6 bases). Trimming removed 1 base from V and 6 bases from J, with 13 bases in between. Germline V lookup: CDR1 SGHVS, CDR2 FNYEAQ. This CDR3 spans 14 amino acids. The CDR3 sequence is CASSLGTGLIEQYF. The CDR3 nucleotides read TGTGCCAGCAGCTTAGGCACAGGGTTGATCGAGCAGTACTTC.

The V and J genes are TRBV6-5 and TRBJ2-5, with 11 bases aligning to TRBD2. The trim removed 4 bases at V and 7 bases at J, leaving 5 bases unmatched. The germline gives CDR1 MNHEY, CDR2 SVGAGI. There are 14 residues in the CDR3. Written as DNA, the CDR3 is TGTGCCAGCAGTTCGACTAGCGGGATGGCGACCCAGTACTTC. Translated: CASSSTSGMATQYF.

The chain links TRBV28 to TRBJ1-2, with 7 bases that match TRBD1. CDR3 length: 14 amino acids. With V trimmed by 7 bases and J by 4 bases, 9 bases remained unmatched. CDR1 is MDHEN and CDR2 is SYDVKM in the germline V gene. The CDR3 is CASTLTGLGYGYTF. CDR3 nucleotides: TGTGCCAGCACCTTGACAGGGTTAGGCTATGGCTACACCTTC.

The chain uses TRBV12-3 or TRBV12-4 and TRBJ1-2, with D tentatively TRBD1 (6 bases). This CDR3 is 14 amino acids long. Trimming pared 3 bases from V and 8 bases from J, leaving 16 bases between. Here the CDR3 DNA reads TGTGCCAGCAGTTTTAGACAGGCGGGCTACGGCTACACCTTC. The encoded protein is CASSFRQAGYGYTF.

This rearrangement joins TRBV6-5 to TRBJ2-3; 7 bases are a match to TRBD2. Germline V gene sequence: CDR1 MNHEY, CDR2 SVGAGI. Trimming took 5 bases from V and 5 from J; bases not matched to a gene: 7. This CDR3 has 14 amino acids. CDR3 coding DNA: TGTGCCAGCAGTCTCGAGCGGGACGGAGATACGCAGTATTTT. Encoded protein: CASSLERDGDTQYF.

This chain uses TRBV19 with TRBJ2-5; 9 bases map to TRBD1. CDR3 size: 13 residues. Trimming cost V 7 bases and J 5 bases; bases outside gene matches: 5. Germline loops: CDR1 LNHDA, CDR2 SQIVND (reference sequence). CDR3 protein: CASTGTGHETQYF. In nucleotides, the CDR3 is TGTGCCAGTACTGGGACAGGGCACGAGACCCAGTACTTC.

V gene TRBV15 combines with J gene TRBJ2-7; TRBD1 is a possible D gene (6 bases). The germline CDR1 and CDR2 sequences are LNHNV and YYDKDF (reference sequence). Trimming left V 5 bases short and J 5 bases short, with 16 bases between. The CDR3 loop spans 14 amino acids. The CDR3 spells CATSSLRGSNEQYF. Here the CDR3 DNA reads TGTGCCACCAGCTCCTTAAGGGGGAGTAACGAGCAGTACTTC.

The V and J genes are TRBV13 and TRBJ1-1; D gene unclear. The germline CDR1 and CDR2 sequences are PRHDT and FYEKMQ (reference sequence). CDR3 length equals 13 residues. V was cut by 5 bases and J by 7 bases, with 14 bases left in between. Here the CDR3 reads CASSPPGGFEAFF. For the CDR3, the DNA is TGTGCCAGCAGCCCACCAGGAGGGTTTGAAGCTTTCTTT. Looking up the rest from reference TRBV13 and TRBJ1-1 gives the full variable domain: AAGVIQSPRHLIKEKRETATLKCYPIPRHDTVYWYQQGPGQDPQFLISFYEKMQSDKGSIPDRFSAQQFSDYHSELNMSSLELGDSALYFCASSPPGGFEAFFGQGTRLTVV.

The V call is TRBV12-3 or TRBV12-4, the J call TRBJ2-5; the match to TRBD2 covers 8 bases. This CDR3 has 14 residues. The ends lost 6 bases at V and 1 base at J; junction bases unmatched: 4. The CDR3 loop is CASSLTSVQETQYF. The CDR3 coding sequence is TGTGCCAGCAGCTTGACTAGCGTCCAAGAGACCCAGTACTTC.

V is TRBV24-1 and J is TRBJ2-1; D gene uncertain. CDR3 length: 16 amino acids. Per the germline V gene, CDR1 is KGHDR and CDR2 is SFDVKD. V was trimmed by 3 bases and J by 2 bases, leaving 13 bases between them. As DNA, the CDR3 is TGTGCCACCAGTGATACGGGCGGAACGACCTACAATGAGCAGTTCTTC. This gives the protein CATSDTGGTTYNEQFF.

This chain links TRBV15 with TRBJ2-1; 10 bases line up with TRBD2. Per the germline V gene, CDR1 is LNHNV and CDR2 is YYDKDF (reference sequence). After removal of 6 bases from V and 0 bases from J, the junction contained 5 bases not matched to a gene. The CDR3 sequence is 16 residues long. CDR3 DNA: TGTGCCACCAGGGCACCTAGCGGGGGCTCCTACAATGAGCAGTTCTTC. This translates into CATRAPSGGSYNEQFF. The entire variable domain, with the rest obtained from reference TRBV15 and TRBJ2-1, is as follows: DAMVIQNPRYQVTQFGKPVTLSCSQTLNHNVMYWYQQKSSQAPKLLFHYYDKDFNNEADTPDNFQSRRPNTSFCFLDIRSPGLGDTAMYLCATRAPSGGSYNEQFFGPGTRLTVL.